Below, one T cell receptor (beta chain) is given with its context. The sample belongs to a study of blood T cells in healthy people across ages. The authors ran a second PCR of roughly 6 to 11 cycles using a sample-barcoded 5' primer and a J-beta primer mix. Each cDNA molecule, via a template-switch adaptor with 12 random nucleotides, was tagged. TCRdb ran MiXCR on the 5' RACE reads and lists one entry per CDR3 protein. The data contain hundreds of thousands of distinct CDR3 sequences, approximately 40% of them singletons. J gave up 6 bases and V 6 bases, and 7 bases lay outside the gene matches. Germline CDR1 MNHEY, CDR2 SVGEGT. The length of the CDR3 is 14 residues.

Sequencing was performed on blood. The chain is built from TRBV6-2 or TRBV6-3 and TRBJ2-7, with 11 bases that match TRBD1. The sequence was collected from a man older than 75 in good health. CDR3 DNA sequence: TGTGCCAGCAGGAAGGGTGGGACAGGGGGCGAGCAGTACTTC. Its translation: CASRKGGTGGEQYF.